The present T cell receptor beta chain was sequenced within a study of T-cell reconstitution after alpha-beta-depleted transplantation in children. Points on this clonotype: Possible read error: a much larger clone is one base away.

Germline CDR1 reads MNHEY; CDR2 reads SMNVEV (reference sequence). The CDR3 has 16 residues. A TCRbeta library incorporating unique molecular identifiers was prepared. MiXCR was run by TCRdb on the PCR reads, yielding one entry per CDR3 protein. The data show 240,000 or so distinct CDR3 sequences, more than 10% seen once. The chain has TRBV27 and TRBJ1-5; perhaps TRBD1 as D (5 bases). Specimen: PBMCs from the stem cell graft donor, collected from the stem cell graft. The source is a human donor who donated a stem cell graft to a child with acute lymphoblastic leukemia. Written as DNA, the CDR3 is TGTGCCAGCAGCCCCACAGGTCTCTTTAGCAATCAGCTCCAGCATTTT. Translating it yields CASSPTGLFSNQLQHF.